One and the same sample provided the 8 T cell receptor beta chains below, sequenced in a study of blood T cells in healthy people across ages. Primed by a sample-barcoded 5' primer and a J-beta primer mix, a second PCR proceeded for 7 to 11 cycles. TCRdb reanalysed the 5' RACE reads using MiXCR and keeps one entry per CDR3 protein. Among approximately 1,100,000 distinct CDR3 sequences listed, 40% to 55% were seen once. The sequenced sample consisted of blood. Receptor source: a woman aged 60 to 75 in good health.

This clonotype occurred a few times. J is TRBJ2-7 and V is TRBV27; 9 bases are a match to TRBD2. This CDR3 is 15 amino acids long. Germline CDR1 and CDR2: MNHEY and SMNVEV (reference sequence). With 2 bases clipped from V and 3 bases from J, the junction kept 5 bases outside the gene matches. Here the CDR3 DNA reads TGTGCCAGCAGTTTAAGGACTAGCGTTATCTACGAGCAGTACTTC. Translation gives CASSLRTSVIYEQYF.

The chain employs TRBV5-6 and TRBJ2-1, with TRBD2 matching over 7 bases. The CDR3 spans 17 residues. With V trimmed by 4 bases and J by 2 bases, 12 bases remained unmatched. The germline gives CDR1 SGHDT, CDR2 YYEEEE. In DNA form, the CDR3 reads TGTGCCAGCAGCGGAGAGCTCCAAGCGGGAACCTACAATGAGCAGTTCTTC. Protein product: CASSGELQAGTYNEQFF.

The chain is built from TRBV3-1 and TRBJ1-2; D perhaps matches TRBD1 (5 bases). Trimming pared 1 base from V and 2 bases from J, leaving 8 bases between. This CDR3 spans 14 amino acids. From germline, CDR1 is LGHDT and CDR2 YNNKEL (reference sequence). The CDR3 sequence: CASSQAGGNYGYTF. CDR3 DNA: TGTGCCAGCAGCCAAGCCGGGGGGAACTATGGCTACACCTTC.

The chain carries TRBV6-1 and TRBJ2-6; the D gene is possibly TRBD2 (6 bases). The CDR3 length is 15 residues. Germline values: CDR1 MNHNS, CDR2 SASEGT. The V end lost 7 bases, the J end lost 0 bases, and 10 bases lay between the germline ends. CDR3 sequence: CASKGLSSGANVLTF. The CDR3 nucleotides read TGTGCCAGCAAAGGACTAAGCTCTGGGGCCAACGTCCTGACTTTC.

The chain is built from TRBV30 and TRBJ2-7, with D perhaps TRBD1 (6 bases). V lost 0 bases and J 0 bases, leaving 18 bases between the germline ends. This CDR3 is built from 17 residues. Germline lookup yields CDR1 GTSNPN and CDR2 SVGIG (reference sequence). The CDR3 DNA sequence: TGTGCCTGGAGTGTAGGGGGTCTAGGTCTTAACTCCTACGAGCAGTACTTC. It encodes CAWSVGGLGLNSYEQYF. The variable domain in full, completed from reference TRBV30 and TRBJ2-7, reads SQTIHQWPATLVQPVGSPLSLECTVEGTSNPNLYWYRQAAGRGLQLLFYSVGIGQISSEVPQNLSASRPQDRQFILSSKKLLLSDSGFYLCAWSVGGLGLNSYEQYFGPGTRLTVT.

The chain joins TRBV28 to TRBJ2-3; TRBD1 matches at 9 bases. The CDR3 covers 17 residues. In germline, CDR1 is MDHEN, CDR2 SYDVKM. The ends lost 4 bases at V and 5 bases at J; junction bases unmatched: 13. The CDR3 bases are TGTGCCAGCAGTTCTGTGCTCCGGGACAGGGCGGGAGATACGCAGTATTTT. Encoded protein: CASSSVLRDRAGDTQYF.

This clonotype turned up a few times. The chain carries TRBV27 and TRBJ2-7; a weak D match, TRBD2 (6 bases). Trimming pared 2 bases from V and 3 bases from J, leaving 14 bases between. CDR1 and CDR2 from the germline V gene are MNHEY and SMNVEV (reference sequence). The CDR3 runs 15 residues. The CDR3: CASSLRLAEIYEQYF. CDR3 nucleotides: TGTGCCAGCAGTTTACGGTTAGCGGAGATCTACGAGCAGTACTTC.

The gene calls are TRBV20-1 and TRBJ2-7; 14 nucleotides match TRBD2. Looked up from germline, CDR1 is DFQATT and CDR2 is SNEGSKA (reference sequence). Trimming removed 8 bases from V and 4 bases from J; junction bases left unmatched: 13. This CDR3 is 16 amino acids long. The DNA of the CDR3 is TGCAGTACTGCCCGGCGAGGGACTAGCGGGAGATACGAGCAGTACTTC. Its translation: CSTARRGTSGRYEQYF.